The T cell receptor beta chain under discussion was sequenced for a study of OX40 agonist ivuxolimab in advanced cancers. Study details: Antecedent anti-PD-1, anti-PD-L1 or anti-CTLA-4 therapy was permissible, with about 39% having received some.

The sampling schedule covered blood at baseline, cycle 4 day 1, and cycle 7 day 1. CDR3 length: 16 residues. The V gene's germline CDR1 is MNHEY and CDR2 SMNVEV (reference sequence). V was pared by 10 bases and J by 4 bases, with 25 bases between. TCRdb's table, derived via immunoSEQ multiplex PCR, lists solely in-frame clones and lacks some. Found here are 55,000 to 65,000 clones, 92% of them singletons; the top ten hold roughly 21%. The chain carries TRBV27 and TRBJ1-1; tentative D call: TRBD1 (6 bases). This specimen was CD4+ or CD8+ T cells sorted from blood, taken in a trial of the OX40 agonist ivuxolimab. The source is an adult with an advanced solid tumor such as melanoma, head and neck, liver or kidney cancer. DNA of the CDR3: TGTGCCACCTCTCCCAGTCGTCGGGGGGCCGGCACTGAAGCTTTCTTT. This sequence encodes CATSPSRRGAGTEAFF.